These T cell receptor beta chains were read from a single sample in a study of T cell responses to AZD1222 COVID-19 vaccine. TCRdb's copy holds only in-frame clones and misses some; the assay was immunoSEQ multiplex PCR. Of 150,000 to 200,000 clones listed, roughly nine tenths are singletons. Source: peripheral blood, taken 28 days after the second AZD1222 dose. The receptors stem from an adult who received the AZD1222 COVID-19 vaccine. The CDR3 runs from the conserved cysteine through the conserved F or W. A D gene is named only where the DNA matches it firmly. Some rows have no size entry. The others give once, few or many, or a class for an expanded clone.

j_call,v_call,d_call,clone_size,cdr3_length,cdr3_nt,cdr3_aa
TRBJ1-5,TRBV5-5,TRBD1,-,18,TGTGCCAGCAGTCGAAACCCGGGACAGGGGCTCGGGAATCAGCCCCAGCATTTT,CASSRNPGQGLGNQPQHF
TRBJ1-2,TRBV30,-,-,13,TGTGCCTGGAGTGTACTGGGTACGGCTGGCTACACCTTC,CAWSVLGTAGYTF
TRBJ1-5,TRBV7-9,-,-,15,TGTGCCAGCAGCTTGTCAGGGTCTAGCAATCAGCCCCAGCATTTT,CASSLSGSSNQPQHF
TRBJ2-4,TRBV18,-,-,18,TGTGCCAGCTCCCCCGTGTGGCGGGTTGGGGTAGCCAAAAACATTCAGTACTTC,CASSPVWRVGVAKNIQYF
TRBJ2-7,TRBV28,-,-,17,TGTGCCAGCAGTGGTACCATTCGAGTAACAGCCCTTAACGAGCAGTACTTC,CASSGTIRVTALNEQYF
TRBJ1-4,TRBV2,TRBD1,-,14,TGTGCCAGCTGGAAGACAGGGGGTAATGAAAAACTGTTTTTT,CASWKTGGNEKLFF
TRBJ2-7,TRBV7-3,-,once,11,TGTGCCAGCAGCTCCGCACTGACCCGGTACTTC,CASSSALTRYF
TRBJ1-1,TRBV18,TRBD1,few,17,TGTGCCAGCTCACCACGAACAGGGGGCGAGAGGGGCACTGAAGCTTTCTTT,CASSPRTGGERGTEAFF
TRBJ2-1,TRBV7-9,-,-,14,TGTGCCAGCAGCCCAACTCGGTGGTACAATGAGCAGTTCTTC,CASSPTRWYNEQFF
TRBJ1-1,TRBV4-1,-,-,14,TGCGCCAGCAGCCAAATCGCCGTGAGCACTGAAGCTTTCTTT,CASSQIAVSTEAFF
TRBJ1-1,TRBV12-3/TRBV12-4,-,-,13,TGTGCCAGCAGCCCCGGGGGCGTCGCTGAAGCTTTCTTT,CASSPGGVAEAFF
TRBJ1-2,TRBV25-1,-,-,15,TGTGCCAGCAGTGTAAGGGGTGGGGGATCCTATGGCTACACCTTC,CASSVRGGGSYGYTF
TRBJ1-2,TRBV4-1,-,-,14,TGCGCCAGCAGCCAAGGCCGGCAGTTTTATGGCTACACCTTC,CASSQGRQFYGYTF
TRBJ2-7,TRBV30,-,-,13,TGTGCCTGGAGTGTACAGAGGGGTTACGAGCAGTACTTC,CAWSVQRGYEQYF
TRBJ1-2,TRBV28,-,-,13,TGTGCCAGCAGTCAGGGCTCGGGCTATGGCTACACCTTC,CASSQGSGYGYTF
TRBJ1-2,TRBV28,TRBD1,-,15,TGTGCCAGCAGTTTATCCGACAGGGGGAGGTATGGCTACACCTTC,CASSLSDRGRYGYTF
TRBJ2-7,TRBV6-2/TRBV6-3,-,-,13,TGTGCCAGCAGTTACGAAACGGCCTACGAGCAGTACTTC,CASSYETAYEQYF
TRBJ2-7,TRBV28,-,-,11,TGTGCCAGCAGTTTAACCTACGAGCAGTACTTC,CASSLTYEQYF
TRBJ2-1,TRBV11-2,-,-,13,TGTGCCAGCAGCTTTTCCCAGAACAATGAGCAGTTCTTC,CASSFSQNNEQFF
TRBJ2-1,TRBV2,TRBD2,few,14,TGTGCCAGCACCTGGGGTAGCGGGAAGTTTGAGCAGTTCTTC,CASTWGSGKFEQFF
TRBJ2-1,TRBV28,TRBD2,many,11,TGTACTAGCGGCTCGTACAATGAGCAGTTCTTC,CTSGSYNEQFF
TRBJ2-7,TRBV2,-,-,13,TGTGCCAGCAGGAGTACTAGATCCTACGAGCAGTACTTC,CASRSTRSYEQYF
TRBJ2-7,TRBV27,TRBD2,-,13,TGTGCCTCCGGACTAGCGGGAATCGACGAGCAGTACTTC,CASGLAGIDEQYF
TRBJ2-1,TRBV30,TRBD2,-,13,TGTGCCTGGAGCGGGACTAGTATCTATGAGCAGTTCTTC,CAWSGTSIYEQFF
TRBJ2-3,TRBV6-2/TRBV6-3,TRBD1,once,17,TGTGCCAGCAGTAAGATAGGACAGGGCGGTGGCACAGATACGCAGTATTTT,CASSKIGQGGGTDTQYF
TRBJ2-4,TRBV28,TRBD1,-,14,TGTGCCGCGGGACAGGGGATTACTTTAAACATTCAGTACTTC,CAAGQGITLNIQYF
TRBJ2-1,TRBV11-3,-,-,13,TGTGCCAGCAGCGGGACACGTTACAATGAGCAGTTCTTC,CASSGTRYNEQFF
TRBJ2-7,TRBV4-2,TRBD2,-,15,TGTGCCAGCAGCCACCTAGCGGGAGTTGACTACGAGCAGTACTTC,CASSHLAGVDYEQYF
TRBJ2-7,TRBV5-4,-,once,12,TGTGCCAGCAGTTTATCTTCCCTCGAGCAGTACTTC,CASSLSSLEQYF
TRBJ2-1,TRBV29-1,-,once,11,TGCAGCGTTGGGGACAACAATGAGCAGTTCTTC,CSVGDNNEQFF